This passage covers 27 T cell receptor beta chains from one sample sequenced in a study of cytomegalovirus exposure and HLA in healthy donors. It was with 60 Vbeta and 13 Jbeta primers that the PCR ran. Produced via immunoSEQ multiplex PCR; TCRdb's table is partial and in-frame only. The sample consists of fewer than 65,000 clones, 70% to 85% of them appearing once. Sequencing input: PBMCs. These receptors were collected from a man aged 30 to 39 in good health and CMV-seronegative.

This chain uses TRBV6-1 with TRBJ2-5; 7 nucleotides align to TRBD1. Germline lookup yields CDR1 MNHNS and CDR2 SASEGT. J was trimmed by 1 base and V by 3 bases; bases with no gene match: 5. This CDR3 region has 15 residues. CDR3 nucleotides: TGTGCCAGCAGTGACCGACAGGGAACCCAAGAGACCCAGTACTTC. Its translation is CASSDRQGTQETQYF.

This chain links TRBV30 with TRBJ2-1, with 8 bases that match TRBD2. There are 15 residues in the CDR3. V lost 0 bases to trimming and J lost 1 base; unmatched junction nucleotides: 2. Germline V gives CDR1 GTSNPN, CDR2 SVGIG (reference sequence). The DNA of the CDR3 is TGTGCCTGGAGTGTTATAGCGGGGTCCTACAATGAGCAGTTCTTC. It is translated as CAWSVIAGSYNEQFF.

The chain carries TRBV4-2 and TRBJ1-1, with a possible D match to TRBD1 (6 bases). Germline V gene sequence: CDR1 LGHNA, CDR2 YNFKEQ. Trimming pared 3 bases from V and 2 bases from J, leaving 13 bases between. The CDR3 is made up of 15 amino acids. The CDR3 DNA reads TGTGCCAGCAGCCACCCGGACAGATATAACACTGAAGCTTTCTTT. It encodes CASSHPDRYNTEAFF.

V is TRBV2 and J is TRBJ2-7; D is uncertain. The V gene's germline CDR1 is SNHLY and CDR2 FYNNEI. This CDR3 spans 12 amino acids. V dropped 5 bases and J dropped 5 bases, with 10 bases sitting between them. DNA for the CDR3: TGTGCCAGCAGTCCGAGCCGAGACGAGCAGTACTTC. Its translation: CASSPSRDEQYF.

In its sample, this clone was seen a few times. This chain connects TRBV6-5 to TRBJ2-1; 7 bases agree with TRBD1. The germline V gene encodes CDR1 MNHEY and CDR2 SVGAGI. This CDR3 has 14 residues. V shed 8 bases, J shed 4 bases, and the junction held 8 bases outside the gene matches. As DNA, the CDR3 is TGTGCCAGCGGTCCCGGGACAGCTTACAATGAGCAGTTCTTC. Translation gives CASGPGTAYNEQFF.

The chain carries TRBV6-5 and TRBJ2-1; 12 positions agree with TRBD2. This CDR3 contains 15 residues. V lost 6 bases to trimming and J lost 4 bases; unmatched junction nucleotides: 4. CDR1 is MNHEY, CDR2 SVGAGI, per germline. The chain's CDR3 is CASRRTSGIYNEQFF. Written as DNA, the CDR3 is TGTGCCAGCAGGAGGACTAGCGGGATTTACAATGAGCAGTTCTTC.

The chain employs TRBV7-9 and TRBJ2-3; D possibly corresponds to TRBD2 (6 bases). The CDR3 contains 18 residues. Germline V gene lookup returns CDR1 SEHNR and CDR2 FQNEAQ (reference sequence). V lost 5 bases and J 3 bases, leaving 24 bases between the germline ends. The DNA for the CDR3 is TGTGCCAGCAGCCCCCCCGGGGGTCCGGTTGGGTGGACAGATACGCAGTATTTT. Its protein is CASSPPGGPVGWTDTQYF.

The chain links TRBV5-6 to TRBJ1-6, with 7 bases that match TRBD1. Trimming took 2 bases from V and 2 from J; bases not matched to a gene: 4. The length of the CDR3 is 16 residues. Germline lookup yields CDR1 SGHDT and CDR2 YYEEEE. This CDR3 reads CASSLDRAPYNSPLHF. For the CDR3, the DNA is TGTGCCAGCAGCTTAGACAGGGCGCCCTATAATTCACCCCTCCACTTT.

The chain combines TRBV7-8 with TRBJ2-3, with 10 bases that match TRBD2. Germline V gene lookup returns CDR1 SGHVS and CDR2 FQNEAQ. The CDR3 contains 18 residues. V was pared by 5 bases and J by 1 base, with 12 bases of the junction left unmatched. CDR3 sequence reads: CASSQSRVSGGGTDTQYF. CDR3 DNA: TGTGCCAGCAGCCAATCCCGGGTGAGCGGGGGGGGCACAGATACGCAGTATTTT.

The rearrangement joins TRBV7-6 to TRBJ2-7; the match to TRBD2 covers 9 bases. The germline V gene has CDR1 SGHVS and CDR2 FNYEAQ. Unmatched junction bases numbered 8, after V lost 3 bases and J lost 2 bases. The CDR3 sequence is 16 residues long. The CDR3 spells CASSFTGTSRTYEQYF. The CDR3 nucleotides are TGTGCCAGCAGCTTTACAGGGACTAGCCGAACCTACGAGCAGTACTTC.

V usage is TRBV7-6 and J usage is TRBJ2-2; D gene unclear. V lost 0 bases and J lost 1, with 9 bases in between. In germline, CDR1 is SGHVS, CDR2 FNYEAQ. The CDR3 extends over 16 amino acids. Here the CDR3 reads CASSLAFQLNTGELFF. CDR3 sequence (DNA): TGTGCCAGCAGCTTAGCCTTCCAGTTGAACACCGGGGAGCTGTTTTTT.

The V gene is TRBV7-9, the J gene TRBJ2-1, with 13 positions matching TRBD2. The germline V gene encodes CDR1 SEHNR and CDR2 FQNEAQ (reference sequence). The CDR3 is 16 residues long. The V and J ends lost 1 base and 8 bases, in that order; junction bases with no gene match: 5. The CDR3 region has the DNA TGTGCCAGCAGCTTAGTCCGGACTAGCGGGAGCTATGAGCAGTTCTTC. It is translated as CASSLVRTSGSYEQFF.

This clone was recorded a few times. V and J are TRBV7-9 and TRBJ1-1, with TRBD1 as a possible D gene (5 bases). This CDR3 comprises 10 residues. CDR1 and CDR2 (germline): SEHNR, FQNEAQ (reference sequence). V was clipped by 5 bases and J by 10 bases, with 8 bases between them. CDR3 amino acids: CASSHQGAFF. The CDR3 DNA reads as TGTGCCAGCAGCCACCAGGGAGCTTTCTTT.

The V gene is TRBV28, the J gene TRBJ1-1; 7 nucleotides line up with TRBD1. The CDR3 spans 14 residues. V lost 4 bases and J lost 7; bases outside the gene matches: 9. Germline V gene data show CDR1 as MDHEN and CDR2 as SYDVKM. In DNA form, the CDR3 reads TGTGCCAGCAGTTCCGGGACAGCAGGCTATGAAGCTTTCTTT. Translating it yields CASSSGTAGYEAFF.

This chain uses TRBV7-9 with TRBJ2-1; 11 positions agree with TRBD2. Germline values: CDR1 SEHNR, CDR2 FQNEAQ (reference sequence). V gave up 5 bases and J gave up 7 bases; unmatched junction bases: 10. This CDR3 is built from 16 residues. The DNA of the CDR3 is TGTGCCAGCAGCCCGGGACTAGCGGTTATGGGGAATGAGCAGTTCTTC. Its translation: CASSPGLAVMGNEQFF.

The gene calls are TRBV10-3 and TRBJ2-5; D is possibly TRBD1 (5 bases). The CDR3 is made up of 17 amino acids. Germline V gene data show CDR1 as ENHRY and CDR2 as SYGVKD. Trimming took 0 bases from V and 5 from J, leaving 19 bases between them. CDR3 sequence (DNA): TGTGCCATCAGTGAGTCACGAGCCAGGGTATATGGGGAGACCCAGTACTTC. The encoded protein is CAISESRARVYGETQYF.

The J gene is TRBJ2-3, the V gene TRBV10-3, with 9 bases identical to TRBD1. V was pared by 3 bases and J by 5 bases, with 3 bases of the junction left unmatched. The CDR3 covers 14 residues. In germline, CDR1 is ENHRY, CDR2 SYGVKD. The CDR3 is CAISDGQGRDTQYF. DNA of the CDR3: TGTGCCATCAGTGACGGACAGGGGAGAGATACGCAGTATTTT.

This clone is a singleton in its sample. The rearrangement joins TRBV30 to TRBJ1-6; D is unresolved. CDR3 length: 13 residues. V was pared by 2 bases and J by 7 bases, with 9 bases between. Germline CDR1 GTSNPN, CDR2 SVGIG (reference sequence). This CDR3 is CAWSFVRNSPLHF. The CDR3 DNA sequence: TGTGCCTGGAGTTTCGTACGGAATTCACCCCTCCACTTT.

The V gene is TRBV11-2, the J gene TRBJ2-3, with D perhaps TRBD2 (6 bases). CDR3 length equals 13 residues. V was pared by 5 bases and J by 9 bases, with 15 bases between. The germline V gene encodes CDR1 SGHAT and CDR2 FQNNGV. CDR3 bases: TGTGCCAGCAGCCCGGGACTCTGGGACACGCAGTATTTT. Translation: CASSPGLWDTQYF.

Note on this clone: The limits of the CDR3 on the DNA are not certain, so only TCRdb's listed CDR3 is given. The chain uses TRBV6-5 and TRBJ2-7; whether TRBD1, the table's D call, matches the DNA was not checked. The germline V gene encodes CDR1 MNHEY and CDR2 SVGAGI. The CDR3 is made up of 15 amino acids, end residues included. CDR3 loop: CASSTSGQGSYEQYF.

The chain uses TRBV6-5 and TRBJ1-2; D remains unclear. The ends were cut back, 6 bases at V and 3 bases at J, with 11 bases in the middle. This CDR3 is 13 amino acids long. CDR1 and CDR2 from the germline V gene are MNHEY and SVGAGI. CDR3 sequence: CASSLGPYYGYTF. As DNA, the CDR3 is TGTGCCAGCAGCTTGGGCCCGTACTATGGCTACACCTTC.

The chain employs TRBV7-9 and TRBJ1-5; no firm D call. The CDR3 has 13 residues. The V end was cut by 0 bases, the J end by 5 bases, with 5 bases between. Germline V gene data show CDR1 as SEHNR and CDR2 as FQNEAQ (reference sequence). The CDR3 sequence is CASSLAQDQPQHF. The CDR3 nucleotides are TGTGCCAGCAGCTTAGCCCAGGATCAGCCCCAGCATTTT.

This chain links TRBV27 with TRBJ1-2; tentatively, D is TRBD1 (5 bases). V lost 5 bases to trimming and J lost 8 bases, with 27 bases between them. The length of the CDR3 is 17 residues. Germline V gene lookup returns CDR1 MNHEY and CDR2 SMNVEV (reference sequence). CDR3 nucleotide sequence: TGTGCCAGCAGTCTACTGGGTCGGACAACAACTCCTATGGGCTACACCTTC. Translation: CASSLLGRTTTPMGYTF.

The rearrangement links TRBV15 to TRBJ2-1, with 7 bases lining up with TRBD1. Trimming cost V 5 bases and J 7 bases; bases outside gene matches: 2. The CDR3 spans 12 residues. Germline V lookup: CDR1 LNHNV, CDR2 YYDKDF (reference sequence). CDR3 protein: CATSVDRNEQFF. The DNA for the CDR3 is TGTGCCACCAGCGTGGACAGGAATGAGCAGTTCTTC.

The chain has TRBV5-1 and TRBJ2-1; TRBD2 matches 13 bases. CDR3 length: 18 amino acids. Germline V CDR1 and CDR2: SGHRS, YFSETQ. J lost 10 bases, V lost 1 base, and 14 bases had no gene match. CDR3 residues: CASSLTTSGGAFPGEQFF. As DNA, the CDR3 is TGCGCCAGCAGCTTGACTACTAGCGGGGGGGCGTTCCCGGGGGAGCAGTTCTTC.

The CDR3 nucleotides read TGTGCCAGCAGCGTGTTGGGACAAACCACAGGGGAGCAGTATTTT. Its protein product is CASSVLGQTTGEQYF. This rearrangement joins TRBV9 to TRBJ2-3; 7 nucleotides line up with TRBD1. The J segment lost 11 bases and the V segment lost 2 bases, leaving 14 bases of the junction unmatched. The CDR3 sequence is 15 residues long. Germline V gene lookup returns CDR1 SGDLS and CDR2 YYNGEE.

This clone was counted only a few times. The chain links TRBV6-1 to TRBJ2-1; no definite D call. The V end lost 7 bases, the J end lost 7 bases, and 8 bases lay between the germline ends. Germline V CDR1 and CDR2: MNHNS, SASEGT. There are 11 residues in the CDR3. The DNA for the CDR3 is TGTGCCAGCATGTCGGTGAATGAGCAGTTCTTC. Translation: CASMSVNEQFF.